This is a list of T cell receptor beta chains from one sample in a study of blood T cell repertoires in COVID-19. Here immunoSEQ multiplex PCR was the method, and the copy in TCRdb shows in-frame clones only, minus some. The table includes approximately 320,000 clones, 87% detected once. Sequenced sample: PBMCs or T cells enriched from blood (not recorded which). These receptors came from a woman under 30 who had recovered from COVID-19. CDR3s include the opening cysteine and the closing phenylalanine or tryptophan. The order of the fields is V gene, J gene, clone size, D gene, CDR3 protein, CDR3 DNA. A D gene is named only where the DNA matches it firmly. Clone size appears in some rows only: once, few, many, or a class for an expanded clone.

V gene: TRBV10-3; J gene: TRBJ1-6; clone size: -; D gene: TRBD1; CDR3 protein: CATRQDRANSPLHF; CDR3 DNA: TGTGCCACCCGTCAGGACAGGGCAAATTCACCCCTCCACTTT
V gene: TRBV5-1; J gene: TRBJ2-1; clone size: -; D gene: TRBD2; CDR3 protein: CASQAGSQGNEQFF; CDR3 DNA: TGCGCCAGCCAAGCGGGGTCCCAAGGGAATGAGCAGTTCTTC
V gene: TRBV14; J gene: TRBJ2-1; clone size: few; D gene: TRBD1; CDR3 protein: CASSPDRVTYNEQFF; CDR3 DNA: TGTGCCAGCAGCCCCGACAGGGTAACCTACAATGAGCAGTTCTTC
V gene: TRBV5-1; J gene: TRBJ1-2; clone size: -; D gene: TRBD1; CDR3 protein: CASSPDRDGYTF; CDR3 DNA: TGCGCCAGCAGCCCGGACAGGGATGGCTACACCTTC
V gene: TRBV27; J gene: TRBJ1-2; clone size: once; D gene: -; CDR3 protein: CASSLTGTGDGYTF; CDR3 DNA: TGTGCCAGCAGTTTAACCGGGACTGGGGACGGCTACACCTTC
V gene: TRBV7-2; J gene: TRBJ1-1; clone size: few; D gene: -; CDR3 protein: CASSLDGRVRAGAFF; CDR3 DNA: TGTGCCAGCAGCTTAGACGGCAGGGTTAGGGCAGGAGCTTTCTTT
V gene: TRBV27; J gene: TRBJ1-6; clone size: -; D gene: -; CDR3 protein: CASSEVVNSPLHF; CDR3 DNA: TGTGCCAGCAGTGAGGTTGTTAATTCACCCCTCCACTTT
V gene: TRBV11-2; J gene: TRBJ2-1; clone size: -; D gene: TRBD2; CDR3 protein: CASSLPGRAAYNEQFF; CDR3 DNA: TGTGCCAGCAGCCTACCCGGGAGGGCGGCCTACAATGAGCAGTTCTTC
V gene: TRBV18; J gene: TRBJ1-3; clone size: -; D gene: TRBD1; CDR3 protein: CASSPGQGSSGNTIYF; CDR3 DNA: TGTGCCAGCTCCCCGGGACAGGGTAGCTCTGGAAACACCATATATTTT
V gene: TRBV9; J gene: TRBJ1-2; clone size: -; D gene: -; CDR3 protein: CASSVVSGSGTTDHVYGYTF; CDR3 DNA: TGTGCCAGCAGCGTAGTAAGCGGGAGTGGTACGACGGACCACGTGTATGGCTACACCTTC
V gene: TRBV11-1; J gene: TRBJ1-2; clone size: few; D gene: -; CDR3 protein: CASSRQQGGYTF; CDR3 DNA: TGTGCCAGCAGCCGACAACAGGGTGGCTACACCTTC
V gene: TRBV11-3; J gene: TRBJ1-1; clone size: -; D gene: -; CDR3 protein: CASSSRHGTEAFF; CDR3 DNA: TGTGCCAGCAGCTCCCGACACGGCACTGAAGCTTTCTTT